This T cell receptor beta chain derives from a study of T-cell memory formation after mild COVID-19. About the study: Among the donors, TCR clusters were largely specific to each donor.

There are a few counts of this clonotype. Its antigen is as yet unknown. Trimming left V 3 bases short and J 5 bases short, with 16 bases between. Germline V CDR1 and CDR2: SEHNR, FQNEAQ (reference sequence). The CDR3 runs to 15 residues. TCRdb called the 5' RACE reads again in MiXCR, with one record for every CDR3 protein. The sample contains around 450,000 distinct CDR3 sequences, roughly 20% of which appear only once. Study findings and constraints: Pre-infection memory harbored some responding clones, suggesting cross-reactive memory joined.

The sequenced sample was PBMCs or a T cell subset sorted from them (not recorded which). The clonotype originates from an adult woman who had mild COVID-19 (a few samples of this study predate the infection). Cell type and time point are not known. The chain links TRBV7-9 to TRBJ1-1; TRBD1 might be the D (6 bases). The CDR3 protein is CASSFSTGLKTEAFF. The CDR3 region has the DNA TGTGCCAGCAGCTTCTCGACAGGTTTAAAGACTGAAGCTTTCTTT.